Shown below are 6 T cell receptor beta chains from a single sample sequenced in a study of cytomegalovirus exposure and HLA in healthy donors. Only in-frame clones appear in the TCRdb table, and some are missing; sequencing was by immunoSEQ multiplex PCR. The top ten clones hold over 5.5% of a sample with some 45,000 clones, 80% to 95% of them seen once. Input material: PBMCs. The receptor source for this set is a man younger than 30 in good health and CMV-seronegative.

The chain is built from TRBV11-2 and TRBJ2-7; D is ambiguous. Trimming shortened V by 1 base and J by 4 bases, and 11 bases separated the two germline ends. Germline V gene sequence: CDR1 SGHAT, CDR2 FQNNGV. The CDR3 has 14 amino acids. The CDR3, as DNA: TGTGCCAGCAGCTTAGTTAGATCTGATTACGAGCAGTACTTC. Translation: CASSLVRSDYEQYF.

The rearrangement joins TRBV6-1 to TRBJ1-4; D not certain. The CDR3 loop spans 16 amino acids. V dropped 5 bases and J dropped 0 bases, with 13 bases sitting between them. CDR1 MNHNS and CDR2 SASEGT come from the germline V gene. The CDR3 loop is CASSKGLPSTNEKLFF. The DNA for the CDR3 is TGTGCCAGCAGTAAAGGGCTCCCGTCAACTAATGAAAAACTGTTTTTT.

The chain has TRBV7-2 and TRBJ1-5, with D unclear. The CDR3 length is 14 residues. The germline CDR1 and CDR2 sequences are SGHTA and FQGNSA. Deletions cut 6 bases from V and 1 base from J, with 10 bases between. The CDR3 here is CASRAGLSNQPQHF. In DNA form, the CDR3 reads TGTGCCAGCAGGGCGGGTCTCAGCAATCAGCCCCAGCATTTT.

This clone was seen only once. The chain links TRBV18 to TRBJ1-5, with a possible D match to TRBD1 (6 bases). The CDR3 has 17 residues. Looked up from germline, CDR1 is KGHSH and CDR2 is LQKENI. V dropped 4 bases and J dropped 9 bases, with 25 bases sitting between them. The CDR3 region has the DNA TGTGCCAGCTCACGTGAGGGAAGGACAGTTTCCGGTCCGCCCCAGCATTTT. Translated: CASSREGRTVSGPPQHF.

The rearrangement uses TRBV5-1 and TRBJ2-2; 9 nucleotides match TRBD1. This CDR3 comprises 16 residues. The junction had 3 bases not matched to a gene; V was cut back by 0 bases and J by 3 bases. Germline lookup yields CDR1 SGHRS and CDR2 YFSETQ. This chain's CDR3 is CASSLADRGYTGELFF. The CDR3 region has the DNA TGCGCCAGCAGCTTGGCCGACAGGGGGTACACCGGGGAGCTGTTTTTT.

This chain links TRBV7-2 with TRBJ2-7; 11 nucleotides align to TRBD1. This CDR3 contains 14 residues. V dropped 1 base and J dropped 6; count of bases not matched to a gene: 2. CDR1 is SGHTA and CDR2 is FQGNSA in the germline V gene. The CDR3 nucleotides read TGTGCCAGCAGCTTAGTGGGACAGGGGGGCGAGCAGTACTTC. Translating it yields CASSLVGQGGEQYF.